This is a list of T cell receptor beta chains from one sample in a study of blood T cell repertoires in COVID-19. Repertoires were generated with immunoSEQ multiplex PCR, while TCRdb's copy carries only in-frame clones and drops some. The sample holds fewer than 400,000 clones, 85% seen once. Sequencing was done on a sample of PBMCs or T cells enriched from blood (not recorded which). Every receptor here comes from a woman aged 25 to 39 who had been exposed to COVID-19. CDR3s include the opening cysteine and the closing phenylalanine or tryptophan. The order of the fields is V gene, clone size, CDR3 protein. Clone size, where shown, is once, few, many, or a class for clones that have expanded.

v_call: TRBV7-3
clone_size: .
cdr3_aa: CASSLMRGETQYF

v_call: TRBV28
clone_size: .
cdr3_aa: CASSILLQGPEAFF

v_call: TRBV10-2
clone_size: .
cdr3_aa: CASLRGLNEKLFF

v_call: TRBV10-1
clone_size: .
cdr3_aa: CASKGKGPSASSYEQYF

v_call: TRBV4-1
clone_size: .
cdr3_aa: CASRNRGVTDTQYF

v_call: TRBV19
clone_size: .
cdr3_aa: CASSTRVSGTGELFF

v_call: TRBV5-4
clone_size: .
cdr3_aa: CASSSAGREGYTF

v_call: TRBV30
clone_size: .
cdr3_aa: CALTSGGADTQYF

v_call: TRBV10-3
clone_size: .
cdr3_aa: CAISQGDTQYF

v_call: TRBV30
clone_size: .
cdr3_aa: CAWSVLGGAYEQYF

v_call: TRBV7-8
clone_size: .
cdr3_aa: CASSISGKSTIYF

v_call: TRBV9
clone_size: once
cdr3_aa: CASSVYDIVPNEKLFF

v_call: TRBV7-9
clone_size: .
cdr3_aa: CASSLGITSHEQFF

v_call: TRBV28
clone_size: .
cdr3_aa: CASSLTGGSGNTIYF

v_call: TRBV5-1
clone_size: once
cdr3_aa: CASSSGLAGGRETQYF

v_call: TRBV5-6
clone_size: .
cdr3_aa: CASSDHGGPSTDTQYF

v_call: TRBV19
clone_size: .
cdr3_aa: CASSIPPDRGREDQETQYF

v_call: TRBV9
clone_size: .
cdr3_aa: CASSVNRIAGVPDTQYF

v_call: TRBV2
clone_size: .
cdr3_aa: CASSEGRGPILIAYNEQFF

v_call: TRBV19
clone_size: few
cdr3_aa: CASSPGEGGTGVRPLHF

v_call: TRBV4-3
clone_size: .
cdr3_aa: CASSQEGRGLSSYEQYF

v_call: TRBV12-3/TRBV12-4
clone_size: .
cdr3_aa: CASASSSYNEQFF

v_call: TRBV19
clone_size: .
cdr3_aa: CASSLGTSGRSGEQYF

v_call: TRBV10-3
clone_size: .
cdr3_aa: CAISESRETQYF

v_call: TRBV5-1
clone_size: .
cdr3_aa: CASSLIGGIGFEQFF

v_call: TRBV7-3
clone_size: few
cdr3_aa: CASSPIITTSRNYNEQFF

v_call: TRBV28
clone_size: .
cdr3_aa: CASHGTGGNSPLHF

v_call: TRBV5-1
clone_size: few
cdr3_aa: CASSLSNPGENYGYTF

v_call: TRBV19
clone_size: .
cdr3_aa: CASSIGEGVYEQYF

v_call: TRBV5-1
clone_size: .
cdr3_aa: CASRTDDANTGELFF

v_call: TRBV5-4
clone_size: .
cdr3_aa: CASSFGQGPDTQYF

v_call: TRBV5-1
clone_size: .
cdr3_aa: CASSLAASRGQDYPIDKNIQYF

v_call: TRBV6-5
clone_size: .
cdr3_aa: CASSFQQGRETQYF

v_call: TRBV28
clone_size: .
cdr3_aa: CASRANQPQHF

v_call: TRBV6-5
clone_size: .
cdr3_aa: CASSRDRGDGYTF

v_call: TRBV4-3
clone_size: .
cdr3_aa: CASSQTGFNSPLHF

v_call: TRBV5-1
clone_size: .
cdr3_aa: CASSLIGGDTEAFF

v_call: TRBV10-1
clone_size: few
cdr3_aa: CASSGTQGSTEAFF

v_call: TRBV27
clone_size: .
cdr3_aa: CASSPFRGDGQYNEQFF

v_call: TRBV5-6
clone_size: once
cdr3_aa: CASSSEGGSNTEAFF

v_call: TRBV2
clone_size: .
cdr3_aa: CASSGTSGRGLSDEQFF

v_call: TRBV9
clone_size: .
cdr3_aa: CASSPTSGRRSETQYF

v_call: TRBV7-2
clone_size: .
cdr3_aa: CASSSPFSGTGELFF

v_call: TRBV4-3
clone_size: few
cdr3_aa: CASSQDRIGELFF

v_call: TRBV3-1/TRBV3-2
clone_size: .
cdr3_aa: CASSLGTGNQPQHF

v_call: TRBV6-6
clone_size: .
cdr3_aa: CASSEQGYNEQFF

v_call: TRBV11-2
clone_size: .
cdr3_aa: CASSQDRGVLNEQFF

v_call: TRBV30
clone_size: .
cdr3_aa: CAWSRQGYEQYF

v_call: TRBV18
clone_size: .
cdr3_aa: CASSDDMNTEAFF

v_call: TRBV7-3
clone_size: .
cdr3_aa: CASSPAPGVGYTF

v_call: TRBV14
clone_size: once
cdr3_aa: CASSQEVQGADYGYTF

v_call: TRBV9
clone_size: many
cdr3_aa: CASSGGGPGYEQYF

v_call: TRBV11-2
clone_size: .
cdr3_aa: CASSTRTGTFREQYF

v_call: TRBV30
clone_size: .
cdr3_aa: CAWSVGGGYEQYF